This entry lists 14 T cell receptor beta chains sequenced from one sample in a study of regulatory T cells in long-lasting Graves disease. The time point denotes: newly diagnosed GD, antithyroid drugs for less than 3 months. RNA from PBMCs was the source of the TCR library. Arm-PCR of CDR3 regions with iRepertoire HTBI primers generated TCR beta libraries. Via MiXCR, TCRdb re-called the multiplex PCR reads, giving one row per CDR3 protein. The table lists around 250,000 distinct CDR3 sequences, around 18% of them singletons, with roughly 15% in the top ten. This same sample was also part of a study on T cells in Graves' hyperthyroidism and ophthalmopathy.

The sequencing used peripheral blood mononuclear cells (PBMCs), collected at new diagnosis, from a patient treated with antithyroid drugs. These TCRs come from a woman in her thirties with Graves disease.

This clonotype was seen more than once but under ten times. This chain joins TRBV6-4 and TRBJ2-6, with D unclear. CDR1 and CDR2 (germline): MRHNA, SNTAGT. Trimming removed 4 bases from V and 1 base from J, with 8 bases in between. The CDR3 consists of 15 residues. The CDR3 loop is CASSVEYSGANVLTF. The CDR3 DNA sequence: TGTGCCAGCAGTGTCGAATATTCTGGGGCCAACGTCCTGACTTTC.

This clonotype was recorded many times. The chain joins TRBV11-3 to TRBJ2-2, with 12 nucleotides matching TRBD1. The CDR3 sequence is 22 residues long. Germline values: CDR1 SGHNT, CDR2 YENEEA. V shed 0 bases and J 1 base; nucleotides not matched to a gene: 15. The CDR3 bases are TGTGCCAGCAGCTTAGATTTGGCGGGGCCGGGACAGGGGGCGAAGAACACCGGGGAGCTGTTTTTT. As protein: CASSLDLAGPGQGAKNTGELFF.

The J gene is TRBJ2-1, the V gene TRBV6-1; 8 positions agree with TRBD2. Germline V CDR1 and CDR2: MNHNS, SASEGT. V was pared by 2 bases and J by 6 bases, with 6 bases of the junction left unmatched. This CDR3 is built from 15 residues. CDR3 DNA sequence: TGTGCCAGCAGTGAAAGGGTCCTAGCGGGCAATGAGCAGTTCTTC. It specifies CASSERVLAGNEQFF.

The table lists this clonotype with a few counts. The chain is built from TRBV5-1 and TRBJ2-1, with 7 nucleotides matching TRBD1. CDR3 length equals 15 residues. Germline V gene sequence: CDR1 SGHRS, CDR2 YFSETQ. The V gene end was trimmed by 1 base and the J gene end by 9 bases; junction bases not matched to a gene: 10. The CDR3 DNA sequence: TGCGCCAGCAGCTTGAACACAGGGGCTATGGGTGAGCAGTTCTTC. It yields the protein CASSLNTGAMGEQFF.

CDR3 sequence: CASSSVASLGPEQFF. The CDR3 region has the DNA TGTGCCAGCAGCTCAGTCGCTAGCTTGGGCCCTGAGCAGTTCTTC. The V gene is TRBV7-2, the J gene TRBJ2-5; D might be TRBD2 (5 bases). With the DNA end fitting TRBJ2-1 better, the J assignment may be wrong. Germline V gene lookup returns CDR1 SGHTA and CDR2 FQGNSA. This CDR3 is 15 amino acids long.

This clonotype was detected ten times or more. The chain recombines TRBV3-1 with TRBJ1-2; 8 nucleotides agree with TRBD1. CDR1 and CDR2 from the germline V gene are LGHDT and YNNKEL (reference sequence). This CDR3 has 13 residues. V trimming: 3 bases; J trimming: 7 bases; junction bases outside the gene matches: 4. The CDR3 sequence: CASSHGQGIGYTF. CDR3 coding DNA: TGTGCCAGCAGCCATGGACAGGGAATTGGCTACACCTTC. The full variable domain, in which reference TRBV3-1 and TRBJ1-2 provide the parts outside the CDR3, is DTAVSQTPKYLVTQMGNDKSIKCEQNLGHDTMYWYKQDSKKFLKIMFSYNNKELIINETVPNRFSPKSPDKAHLNLHINSLELGDSAVYFCASSHGQGIGYTFGSGTRLTVV.

In its sample, this clonotype was seen many times. The chain links TRBV5-1 to TRBJ1-6, with D possibly being TRBD1 (5 bases). Germline V lookup: CDR1 SGHRS, CDR2 YFSETQ. Deletions cut 4 bases from V and 8 bases from J, with 19 bases between. This CDR3 has 16 residues. The CDR3 spells CASSRTGARSDSPLHF. CDR3 bases: TGCGCCAGCAGCCGGACTGGGGCGCGCTCAGATTCACCCCTCCACTTT.

This clonotype has a count of ten or more. The chain combines TRBV20-1 with TRBJ1-1; D is ambiguous. Germline V gene sequence: CDR1 DFQATT, CDR2 SNEGSKA (reference sequence). This CDR3 contains 15 residues. Deletions cut 5 bases from V and 5 bases from J, with 21 bases between. The CDR3 DNA follows: TGCAGTGCTGCAGATTGGAGTTCGCTTAGGACTGAAGCTTTCTTT. Translation gives CSAADWSSLRTEAFF.

The table lists this clonotype with many counts. The chain joins TRBV5-1 to TRBJ1-2; TRBD1 matches at 9 bases. The CDR3 contains 14 residues. After removal of 4 bases from V and 2 bases from J, the junction contained 3 bases not matched to a gene. Germline V gives CDR1 SGHRS, CDR2 YFSETQ. The CDR3 bases are TGCGCCAGCAGCACCGGACAGGGGAACTATGGCTACACCTTC. It encodes CASSTGQGNYGYTF.

This clonotype was detected many times. The V call is TRBV9, the J call TRBJ1-1, with D hard to call. The CDR3 is 14 residues long. Germline V gene lookup returns CDR1 SGDLS and CDR2 YYNGEE. The V end was cut by 4 bases, the J end by 10 bases, with 20 bases between. Here the CDR3 reads CASSPIPDLRAAFF. The CDR3 DNA reads TGTGCCAGCAGCCCCATACCGGACCTTCGTGCAGCTTTCTTT.

This clonotype occurred a few times. The germline gene is not matched at one end of the junction; a read error may be the cause. This CDR3 reads CAGSVGLAGDYEQYF. In nucleotides, the CDR3 is TGTGCCGGCAGCGTAGGTCTAGCGGGGGACTACGAGCAGTACTTC. The rearrangement links TRBV9 to TRBJ2-7; TRBD2 agrees at 10 bases. Germline V CDR1 and CDR2: SGDLS, YYNGEE. The CDR3 is 15 residues long.

This clonotype was counted at least ten times. The chain couples TRBV12-3 or TRBV12-4 to TRBJ2-1; D might be TRBD1 or TRBD2, each matching 5 bases. The V and J ends lost 5 bases and 12 bases respectively, with 14 bases between them. The length of the CDR3 is 12 residues. CDR3: CASSPEGIGQFF. CDR3 nucleotides: TGTGCCAGCAGTCCCGAGGGGATAGGGCAGTTCTTC.

This clonotype was recorded at least ten times. The rearrangement links TRBV10-3 to TRBJ2-6, with D maybe TRBD1 (6 bases). Trimming removed 5 bases from V and 4 bases from J, with 9 bases in between. The CDR3 has 14 amino acids. Germline V gene sequence: CDR1 ENHRY, CDR2 SYGVKD. CDR3 residues: CAISQGSGANVLTF. CDR3 nucleotides: TGTGCCATCAGTCAGGGGTCCGGGGCCAACGTCCTGACTTTC.

This clonotype was detected many times. This chain links TRBV5-1 with TRBJ2-2; maybe TRBD1 (6 bases). Deletions cut 5 bases from V and 5 bases from J, with 10 bases between. This CDR3 has 13 amino acids. The germline gives CDR1 SGHRS, CDR2 YFSETQ. In DNA form, the CDR3 reads TGCGCCAGCAGGCATGACAGGACCGGGGAGCTGTTTTTT. Amino acids: CASRHDRTGELFF.